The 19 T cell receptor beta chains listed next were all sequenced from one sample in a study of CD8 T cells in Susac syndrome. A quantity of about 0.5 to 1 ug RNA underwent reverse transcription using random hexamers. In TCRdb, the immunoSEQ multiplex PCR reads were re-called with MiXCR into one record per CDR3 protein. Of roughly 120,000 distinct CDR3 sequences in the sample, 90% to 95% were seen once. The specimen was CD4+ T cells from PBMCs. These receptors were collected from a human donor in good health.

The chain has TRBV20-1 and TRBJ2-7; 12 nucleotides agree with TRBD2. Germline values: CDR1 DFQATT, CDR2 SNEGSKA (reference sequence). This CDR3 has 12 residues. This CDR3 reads CSVPTSGREQYF. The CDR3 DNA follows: TGCAGCGTCCCCACTAGCGGGAGGGAGCAGTACTTC.

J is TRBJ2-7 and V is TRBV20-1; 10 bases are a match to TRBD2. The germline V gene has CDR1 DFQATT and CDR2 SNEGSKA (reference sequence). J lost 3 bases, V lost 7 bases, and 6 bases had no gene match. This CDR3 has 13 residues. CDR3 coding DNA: TGCAGTGGGGCTCCTAGCGGGAGCTACGAGCAGTACTTC. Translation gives CSGAPSGSYEQYF.

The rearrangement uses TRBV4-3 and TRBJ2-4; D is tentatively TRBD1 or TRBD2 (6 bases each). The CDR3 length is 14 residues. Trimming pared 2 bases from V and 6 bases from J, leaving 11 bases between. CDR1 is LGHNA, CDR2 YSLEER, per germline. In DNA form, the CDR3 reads TGCGCCAGCAGCCAACGCGAGGGGGGAAACATTCAGTACTTC. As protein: CASSQREGGNIQYF.

The CDR3 coding sequence is TGCGCCAGCAGCTTGGCCCAGGGGGCCGGAGAGACCCAGTACTTC. Protein: CASSLAQGAGETQYF. The genes are TRBV5-1 and TRBJ2-5; 8 nucleotides match TRBD1. The length of the CDR3 is 15 residues. J lost 4 bases, V lost 0 bases, and 5 bases had no gene match. Germline V CDR1 and CDR2: SGHRS, YFSETQ.

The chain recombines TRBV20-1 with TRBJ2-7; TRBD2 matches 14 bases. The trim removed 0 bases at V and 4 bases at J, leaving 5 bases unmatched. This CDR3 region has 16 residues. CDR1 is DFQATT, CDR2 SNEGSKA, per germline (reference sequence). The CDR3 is CSAREYRLAGGYEQYF. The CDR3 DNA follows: TGCAGTGCTAGAGAGTACAGACTAGCGGGAGGGTACGAGCAGTACTTC.

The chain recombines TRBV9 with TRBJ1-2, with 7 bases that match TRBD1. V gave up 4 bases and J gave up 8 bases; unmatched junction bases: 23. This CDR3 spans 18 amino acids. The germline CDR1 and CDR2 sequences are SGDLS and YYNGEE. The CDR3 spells CASSSPAGRQGFREGYTF. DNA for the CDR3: TGTGCCAGCAGCTCCCCGGCGGGCCGACAGGGATTTCGCGAAGGCTACACCTTC.

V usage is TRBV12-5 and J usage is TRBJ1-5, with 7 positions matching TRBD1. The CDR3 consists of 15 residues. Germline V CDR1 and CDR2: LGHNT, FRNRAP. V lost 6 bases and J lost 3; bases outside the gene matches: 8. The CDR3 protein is CASGPLGQPNQPQHF. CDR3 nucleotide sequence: TGTGCTAGTGGCCCATTGGGACAGCCCAATCAGCCCCAGCATTTT.

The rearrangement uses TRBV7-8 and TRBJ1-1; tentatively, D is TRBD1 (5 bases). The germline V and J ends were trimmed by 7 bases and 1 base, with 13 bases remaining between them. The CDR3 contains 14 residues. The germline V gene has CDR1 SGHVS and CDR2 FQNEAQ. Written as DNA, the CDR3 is TGTGCCAGCAATCACAGGAGGAGGAACACTGAAGCTTTCTTT. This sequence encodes CASNHRRRNTEAFF.

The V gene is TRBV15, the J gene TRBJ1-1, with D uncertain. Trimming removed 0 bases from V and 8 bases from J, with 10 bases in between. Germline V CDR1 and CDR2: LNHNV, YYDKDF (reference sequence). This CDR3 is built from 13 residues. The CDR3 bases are TGTGCCACCAGCAGAGATCCCAATAAAGAAGCTTTCTTT. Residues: CATSRDPNKEAFF.

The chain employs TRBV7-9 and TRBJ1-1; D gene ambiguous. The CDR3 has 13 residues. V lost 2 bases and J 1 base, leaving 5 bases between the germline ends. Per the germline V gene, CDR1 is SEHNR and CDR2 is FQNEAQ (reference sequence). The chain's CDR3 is CASSLIQNTEAFF. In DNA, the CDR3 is TGTGCCAGCAGCTTAATACAGAACACTGAAGCTTTCTTT.

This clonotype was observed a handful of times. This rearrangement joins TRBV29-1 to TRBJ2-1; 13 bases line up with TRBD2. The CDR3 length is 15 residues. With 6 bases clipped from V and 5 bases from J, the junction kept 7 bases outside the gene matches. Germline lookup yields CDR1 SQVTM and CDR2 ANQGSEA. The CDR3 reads CSVGGTSGNHNEQFF. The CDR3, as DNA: TGCAGCGTGGGGGGGACTAGCGGGAACCACAATGAGCAGTTCTTC.

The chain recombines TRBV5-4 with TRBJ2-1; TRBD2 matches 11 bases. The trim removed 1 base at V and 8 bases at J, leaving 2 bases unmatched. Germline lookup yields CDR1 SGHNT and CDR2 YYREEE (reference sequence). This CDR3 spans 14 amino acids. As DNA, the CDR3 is TGTGCCAGCAGCTTGACTAGCGGGAGCGATGAGCAGTTCTTC. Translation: CASSLTSGSDEQFF.

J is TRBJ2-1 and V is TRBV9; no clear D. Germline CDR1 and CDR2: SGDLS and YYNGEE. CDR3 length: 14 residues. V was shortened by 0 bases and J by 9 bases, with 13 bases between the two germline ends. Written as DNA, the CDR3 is TGTGCCAGCAGCGTAGATGGGTCCGAGCGTGAGCAGTTCTTC. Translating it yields CASSVDGSEREQFF.

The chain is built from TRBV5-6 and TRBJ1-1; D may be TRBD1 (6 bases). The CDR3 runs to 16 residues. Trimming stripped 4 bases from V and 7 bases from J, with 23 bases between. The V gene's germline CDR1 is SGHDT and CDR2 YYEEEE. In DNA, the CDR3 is TGTGCCAGCAGCCCCTCGCCGACAGGTGGGGGTCTTGAAGCTTTCTTT. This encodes CASSPSPTGGGLEAFF.

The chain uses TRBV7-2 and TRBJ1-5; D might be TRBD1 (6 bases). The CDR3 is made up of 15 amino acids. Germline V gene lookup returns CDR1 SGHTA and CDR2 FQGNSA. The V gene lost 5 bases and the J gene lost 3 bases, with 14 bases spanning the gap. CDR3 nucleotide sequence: TGTGCCAGCAGCCCGTATACAGGGCCCAATCAGCCCCAGCATTTT. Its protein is CASSPYTGPNQPQHF.

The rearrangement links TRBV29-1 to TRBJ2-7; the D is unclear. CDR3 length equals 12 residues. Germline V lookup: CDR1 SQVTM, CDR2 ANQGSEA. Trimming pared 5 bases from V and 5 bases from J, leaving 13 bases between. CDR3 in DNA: TGCAGCGTTTCCCTGTCCGCGGACGAGCAGTACTTC. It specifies CSVSLSADEQYF.

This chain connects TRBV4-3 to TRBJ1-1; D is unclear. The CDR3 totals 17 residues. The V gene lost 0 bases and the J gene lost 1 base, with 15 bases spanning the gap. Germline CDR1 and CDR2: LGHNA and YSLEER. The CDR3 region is CASSQDGRALGNTEAFF. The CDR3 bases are TGCGCCAGCAGCCAAGATGGTCGGGCCCTGGGGAACACTGAAGCTTTCTTT.

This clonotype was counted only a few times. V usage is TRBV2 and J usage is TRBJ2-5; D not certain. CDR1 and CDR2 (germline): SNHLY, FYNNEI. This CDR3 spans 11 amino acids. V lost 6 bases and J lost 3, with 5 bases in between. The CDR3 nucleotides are TGTGCCAGCAGCGTTGAAGAGACCCAGTACTTC. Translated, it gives CASSVEETQYF.

The CDR3 DNA sequence: TGTGCCAGCAGTGAATGGGCGGGAGGCTCCGAGCAGTACTTC. Amino acid sequence: CASSEWAGGSEQYF. The V and J genes are TRBV25-1 and TRBJ2-7, with TRBD2 matching over 8 bases. V lost 1 base and J lost 6; bases outside the gene matches: 5. Germline CDR1 and CDR2: MGHDK and SYGVNS. There are 14 residues in the CDR3.